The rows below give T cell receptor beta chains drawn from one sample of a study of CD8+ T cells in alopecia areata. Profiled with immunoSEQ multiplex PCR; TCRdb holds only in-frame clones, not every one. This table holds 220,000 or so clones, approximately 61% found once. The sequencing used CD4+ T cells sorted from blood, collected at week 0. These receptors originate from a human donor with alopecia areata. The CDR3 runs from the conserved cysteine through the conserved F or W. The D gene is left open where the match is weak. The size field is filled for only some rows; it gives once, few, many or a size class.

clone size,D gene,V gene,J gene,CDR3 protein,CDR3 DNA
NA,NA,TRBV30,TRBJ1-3,CAWSVPNGNTIYF,TGTGCCTGGAGTGTACCTAATGGAAACACCATATATTTT
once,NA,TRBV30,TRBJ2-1,CAWSVRLARFF,TGTGCCTGGAGTGTACGGCTAGCAAGATTCTTC
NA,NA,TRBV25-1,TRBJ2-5,CASRLGHNYETQYF,TGTGCCAGCAGACTGGGACACAACTACGAGACCCAGTACTTC
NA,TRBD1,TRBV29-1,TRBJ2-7,CSVVDRGTYEQYF,TGCAGCGTTGTTGACAGGGGGACCTACGAGCAGTACTTC
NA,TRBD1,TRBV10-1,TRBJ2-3,CASSRTGESDTQYF,TGCGCCAGCAGCCGGACAGGGGAATCAGATACGCAGTATTTT
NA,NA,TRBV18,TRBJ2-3,CASSPPLNTQYF,TGTGCCAGCTCACCACCACTAAATACGCAGTATTTT
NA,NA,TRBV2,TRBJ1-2,CASRNQGLGGYTF,TGTGCCAGCAGAAATCAGGGGCTGGGAGGCTACACCTTC
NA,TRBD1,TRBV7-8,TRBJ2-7,CASSKTGLRYEQYF,TGTGCCAGCAGCAAGACAGGGTTGAGGTACGAGCAGTACTTC
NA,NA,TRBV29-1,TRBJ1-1,CSFSRGGAEAFF,TGCAGTTTTTCTCGAGGGGGGGCTGAAGCTTTCTTT
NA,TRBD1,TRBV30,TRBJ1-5,CAWSSTGGRQPQHF,TGTGCCTGGAGTAGTACAGGGGGCCGTCAGCCCCAGCATTTT
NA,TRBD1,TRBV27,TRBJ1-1,CASSLYTQGTEAFF,TGTGCCAGCAGTTTATATACACAGGGGACTGAAGCTTTCTTT
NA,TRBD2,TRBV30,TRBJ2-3,CAWNKGTSGGTDTQYF,TGTGCCTGGAACAAAGGGACTAGCGGAGGCACAGATACGCAGTATTTT
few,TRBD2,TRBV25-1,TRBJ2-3,CATGVAGGITQYF,TGTGCCACCGGAGTAGCGGGGGGAATTACGCAGTATTTT
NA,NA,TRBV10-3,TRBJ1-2,CAISEWEGYTF,TGTGCCATCAGTGAGTGGGAAGGCTACACCTTC
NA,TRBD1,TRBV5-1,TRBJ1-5,CASSKRTGGDNQPQHF,TGCGCCAGCAGCAAGAGGACAGGGGGAGACAATCAGCCCCAGCATTTT
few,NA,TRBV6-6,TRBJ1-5,CASSGDGPKSNQPQHF,TGTGCCAGCAGTGGGGACGGTCCTAAGAGCAATCAGCCCCAGCATTTT
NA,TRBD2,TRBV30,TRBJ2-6,CAWSVGGSGANVLTF,TGTGCCTGGAGTGTGGGGGGGTCTGGGGCCAACGTCCTGACTTTC
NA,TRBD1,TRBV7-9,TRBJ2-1,CASSLGTGDEQFF,TGTGCCAGCAGCTTAGGGACAGGGGATGAGCAGTTCTTC
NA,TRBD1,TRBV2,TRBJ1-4,CASRLYRGANEKLFF,TGTGCCAGCAGGCTTTACAGGGGCGCTAATGAAAAACTGTTTTTT
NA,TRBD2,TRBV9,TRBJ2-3,CASSVDQRETDTQYF,TGTGCCAGCAGCGTAGATCAGCGGGAGACAGATACGCAGTATTTT
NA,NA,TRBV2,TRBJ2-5,CASSVRVTETQYF,TGTGCCAGCAGTGTACGGGTCACCGAGACCCAGTACTTC
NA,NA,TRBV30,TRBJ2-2,CAWRRYTGELFF,TGTGCCTGGAGGAGGTACACCGGGGAGCTGTTTTTT
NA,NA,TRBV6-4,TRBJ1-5,CASSHTTGAQPQHF,TGTGCCAGCAGCCACACCACGGGGGCCCAGCCCCAGCATTTT
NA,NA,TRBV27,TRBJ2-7,CASSFWGAGSYEQYF,TGTGCCAGCAGTTTTTGGGGCGCAGGATCCTACGAGCAGTACTTC
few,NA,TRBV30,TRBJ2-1,CAWSLGTPIRHEQFF,TGTGCCTGGAGCCTCGGGACTCCCATTCGCCATGAGCAGTTCTTC
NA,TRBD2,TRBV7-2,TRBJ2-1,CASGTSGRTYNEQFF,TGTGCCAGTGGGACTAGCGGGAGAACATACAATGAGCAGTTCTTC
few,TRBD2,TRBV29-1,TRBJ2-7,CSAGLAGYEQYF,TGCAGCGCCGGACTAGCAGGCTACGAGCAGTACTTC
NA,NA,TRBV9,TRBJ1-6,CASGSRDTNSPLHF,TGTGCCAGCGGCTCTCGGGACACTAATTCACCCCTCCACTTT
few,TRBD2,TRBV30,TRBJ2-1,CAWTPGLAGYQFF,TGTGCCTGGACTCCGGGACTAGCGGGATACCAGTTCTTC
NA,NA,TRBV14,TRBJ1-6,CASSPFSGSSLHF,TGTGCCAGCAGCCCCTTTTCGGGATCCTCCCTCCACTTT
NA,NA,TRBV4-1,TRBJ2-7,CASSQDRISGGRVNYEQYF,TGCGCCAGCAGCCAAGATCGAATCTCGGGCGGACGAGTTAACTACGAGCAGTACTTC
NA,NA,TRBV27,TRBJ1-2,CASTEFSTYNYGYTF,TGTGCCAGCACTGAGTTTAGCACCTATAACTATGGCTACACCTTC
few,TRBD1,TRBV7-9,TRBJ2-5,CASSFPTGTETQYF,TGTGCCAGCAGCTTCCCGACAGGGACGGAGACCCAGTACTTC
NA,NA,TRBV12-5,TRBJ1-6,CASGLVSKIQWDSPLHF,TGTGCTAGTGGTTTGGTAAGCAAGATTCAATGGGATTCACCCCTCCACTTT
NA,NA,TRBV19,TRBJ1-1,CASSFLSTANTEAFF,TGTGCCAGTAGTTTCCTATCAACTGCGAACACTGAAGCTTTCTTT
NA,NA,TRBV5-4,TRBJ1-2,CASSTGGRGSPNGYTF,TGTGCCAGCAGCACTGGAGGTAGAGGAAGTCCAAATGGCTACACCTTC
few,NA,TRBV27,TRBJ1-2,CASLSLRAGFYGYTF,TGTGCCAGCCTAAGCCTCAGGGCAGGCTTCTATGGCTACACCTTC
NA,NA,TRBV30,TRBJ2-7,CAWSGTVDEQYF,TGTGCCTGGAGTGGGACAGTGGACGAGCAGTACTTC
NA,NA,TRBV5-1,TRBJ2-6,CASSFYPKGSGANVLTF,TGCGCCAGCAGCTTCTACCCTAAGGGCTCTGGGGCCAACGTCCTGACTTTC
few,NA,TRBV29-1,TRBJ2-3,CSAGRGTDTQYF,TGCAGCGCTGGAAGGGGGACCGATACGCAGTATTTT
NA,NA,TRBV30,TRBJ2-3,CAWSLSGTDTQYF,TGTGCCTGGAGTCTTTCGGGAACAGATACGCAGTATTTT